These T cell receptor beta chains were read from a single sample in a study of metastatic and nonmetastatic thyroid tumors. With MiXCR, TCRdb reprocessed the PCR reads. The profile shows 20,000 to 25,000 clones, approximately 20% of them singletons. The material sequenced was blood. Receptor source: a male donor with papillary thyroid cancer or a benign thyroid nodule (not recorded which). Some clones in this sample may be carry-over from other donors' samples. Each CDR3 is given with its conserved first and last residue. D genes are given only for firm matches. Size tells how often a clone was seen (once, few, many) or the class of an expanded clone, and some rows leave it out.

j_call d_call clone_size v_call cdr3_aa cdr3_nt
TRBJ1-5 TRBD1 NA TRBV30 CAWSLRDRGNQPQHF TGTGCCTGGAGCCTAAGGGACAGGGGGAATCAGCCCCAGCATTTT
TRBJ1-1 TRBD1 many TRBV11-3 CASSLDRTGANTEAFF TGTGCCAGCAGCTTAGATAGGACAGGGGCGAACACTGAAGCTTTCTTT
TRBJ1-1 NA many TRBV5-4 CASSLEPGVMNTEAFF TGTGCCAGCAGCTTGGAGCCGGGGGTAATGAACACTGAAGCTTTCTTT
TRBJ2-7 TRBD2 medium-sized TRBV28 CASNPGGAYEQYF TGTGCCAGCAACCCGGGGGGGGCTTACGAGCAGTACTTC
TRBJ1-5 TRBD1 many TRBV29-1 CSVTGTDPNQPQHF TGCAGCGTGACCGGGACAGACCCCAATCAGCCCCAGCATTTT
TRBJ2-1 NA many TRBV29-1 CSVPGYDEQFF TGCAGCGTCCCGGGCTACGATGAGCAGTTCTTC
TRBJ1-2 TRBD1 few TRBV6-1 CSISWTGAGGYTF TGTTCCATCAGCTGGACAGGGGCCGGAGGCTACACCTTC
TRBJ2-3 TRBD2 NA TRBV11-2 CASSLDGTSGGGTQYF TGTGCCAGCAGCTTAGATGGGACTAGCGGGGGCGGTACGCAGTATTTT
TRBJ2-3 TRBD2 many TRBV28 CASRDLLAASTDTQYF TGTGCCAGCAGGGACCTACTAGCGGCTAGCACAGATACGCAGTATTTT
TRBJ2-2 NA many TRBV6-4 CASPRQKNTGELFF TGTGCCAGCCCCCGACAGAAGAACACCGGGGAGCTGTTTTTT
TRBJ1-1 NA many TRBV6-1 CASSSYEGVNTEAFF TGTGCCAGCAGTTCATATGAGGGGGTAAACACCGAAGCTTTCTTT
TRBJ2-3 NA many TRBV12-3/TRBV12-4 CASSLPARTDTQYF TGTGCCAGCAGTTTACCGGCCCGCACAGATACGCAGTATTTT
TRBJ2-1 NA many TRBV20-1 CSASGRWSNEQFF TGCAGTGCTAGCGGGAGATGGAGTAATGAGCAGTTCTTC
TRBJ1-1 NA many TRBV28 CASSPYQTSGTEAFF TGTGCCAGCAGTCCCTACCAAACGTCGGGCACTGAAGCTTTCTTT
TRBJ2-4 TRBD2 many TRBV30 CAWNFGRTSEAKNIQYF TGTGCCTGGAATTTTGGGAGGACTAGCGAGGCCAAAAACATTCAGTACTTC
TRBJ2-1 NA many TRBV20-1 CSARTMSSYNEQFF TGCAGTGCTAGGACGATGAGCTCCTACAATGAGCAGTTCTTC
TRBJ2-7 NA few TRBV7-9 CASSLCSVEQYF TGTGCCAGCAGCTTATGTAGCGTCGAGCAGTACTTC
TRBJ2-1 NA few TRBV12-3/TRBV12-4 CASSLRAGEFGTHNEQFF TGTGCCAGCAGTTTACGTGCAGGGGAGTTCGGGACCCACAATGAGCAGTTCTTC
TRBJ2-7 NA many TRBV20-1 CSARGRPQGVGSYEQYF TGCAGTGCTAGAGGAAGACCACAGGGAGTGGGCTCCTACGAGCAGTACTTC
TRBJ2-1 NA NA TRBV27 CASSFRGRGNEQFF TGTGCCAGCAGTTTTCGGGGGAGAGGCAATGAGCAGTTCTTC
TRBJ2-3 TRBD2 many TRBV28 CASSSLHRGGASDTQYF TGTGCCAGCAGTTCCCTCCATCGCGGGGGGGCCTCAGATACGCAGTATTTT
TRBJ2-1 NA medium-sized TRBV18 CASSPNISSYNEQFF TGTGCCAGCTCACCTAACATCAGCTCCTACAATGAGCAGTTCTTC
TRBJ2-7 NA medium-sized TRBV25-1 CASSTPLLGSSYEQYF TGTGCCAGCAGTACCCCCTTGTTGGGGAGCTCCTACGAGCAGTACTTC
TRBJ2-1 TRBD2 NA TRBV2 CASSERLAGGFMFF TGTGCCAGCAGTGAAAGACTAGCGGGAGGTTTTATGTTCTTC
TRBJ2-1 NA many TRBV6-1 CASGRGRLYNEQFF TGTGCCAGTGGACGGGGGAGACTATACAATGAGCAGTTCTTC
TRBJ2-2 TRBD1 many TRBV5-6 CASSLESGGTGELFF TGTGCCAGCAGCTTGGAGTCAGGGGGCACCGGGGAGCTGTTTTTT
TRBJ2-1 TRBD2 many TRBV12-3/TRBV12-4 CASSFTSGRINEQFF TGTGCCAGCAGTTTTACTAGCGGGAGAATCAATGAGCAGTTCTTC
TRBJ1-6 TRBD1 NA TRBV28 CASRPTGGGSPLHF TGTGCCAGCAGACCGACAGGGGGCGGTTCACCCCTCCACTTT
TRBJ2-6 TRBD1 many TRBV6-1 CASSARGQGAGANVLTF TGTGCCAGCAGTGCGCGGGGACAGGGCGCCGGGGCCAACGTCCTGACTTTC
TRBJ2-1 TRBD2 many TRBV7-9 CASSFRRGGLAGQGGEQFF TGTGCCAGCAGCTTCCGCAGGGGAGGACTAGCGGGACAAGGGGGTGAGCAGTTCTTC
TRBJ1-4 NA once TRBV18 CASSPWGQNEKLFF TGTGCCAGCTCACCATGGGGACAAAATGAAAAACTGTTTTTT
TRBJ2-7 TRBD1 medium-sized TRBV6-5 CASSYSRTGGSYEQYF TGTGCCAGCAGTTACTCGAGGACAGGAGGATCCTACGAGCAGTACTTC
TRBJ2-7 TRBD2 many TRBV7-9 CASSPSGTLSEQYF TGTGCCAGCAGTCCTAGCGGGACTTTGTCCGAGCAGTACTTC
TRBJ2-7 NA NA TRBV5-1 CASSLGGGTYEQYF TGCGCCAGCAGCCTCGGAGGCGGCACCTACGAGCAGTACTTC
TRBJ2-7 TRBD2 NA TRBV20-1 CSARVAGLGYEQYF TGCAGTGCTAGAGTAGCGGGCCTCGGCTACGAGCAGTACTTC
TRBJ2-7 TRBD1 NA TRBV5-1 CSSIVGTASTYEQYF TGCTCCAGCATCGTTGGGACAGCGTCAACCTACGAGCAGTACTTC
TRBJ1-1 NA many TRBV4-1 CASSQEQGANTEAFF TGCGCCAGCAGCCAAGAACAGGGAGCGAACACTGAAGCTTTCTTT
TRBJ1-5 TRBD1 few TRBV6-2/TRBV6-3 CASSYSGQYSNQPQHF TGTGCCAGCAGTTACTCGGGACAGTATAGCAATCAGCCCCAGCATTTT
TRBJ1-1 NA many TRBV20-1 CSAKPQGILEAFF TGCAGTGCCAAACCCCAGGGGATACTTGAAGCTTTCTTT
TRBJ1-4 NA many TRBV9 CASSPRTDLNEKLFF TGTGCCAGCAGCCCGCGGACAGACTTGAATGAAAAACTGTTTTTT
TRBJ2-7 TRBD2 medium-sized TRBV12-3/TRBV12-4 CASSLVAGVEQYF TGTGCCAGCAGTCTCGTAGCGGGAGTCGAGCAGTACTTC
TRBJ1-1 NA many TRBV4-1 CASSQRGHTNTEAFF TGCGCCAGCAGCCAGCGGGGACACACGAACACTGAAGCTTTCTTT
TRBJ2-3 NA many TRBV4-1 CASSQDAWAGSTDTQYF TGCGCCAGCAGCCAAGATGCATGGGCGGGGAGCACAGATACGCAGTATTTT
TRBJ2-2 TRBD2 NA TRBV12-3/TRBV12-4 CASSLGGGSTGELFF TGTGCCAGCAGTTTAGGGGGCGGGAGTACCGGGGAGCTGTTTTTT
TRBJ2-7 NA medium-sized TRBV15 CATSGSLTDSYEQYF TGTGCCACCAGCGGATCTCTGACGGACTCCTACGAGCAGTACTTC
TRBJ2-7 NA NA TRBV6-2/TRBV6-3 CASSYSGVAPRNEQYF TGTGCCAGCAGTTACTCGGGGGTTGCACCTCGGAACGAGCAGTACTTC